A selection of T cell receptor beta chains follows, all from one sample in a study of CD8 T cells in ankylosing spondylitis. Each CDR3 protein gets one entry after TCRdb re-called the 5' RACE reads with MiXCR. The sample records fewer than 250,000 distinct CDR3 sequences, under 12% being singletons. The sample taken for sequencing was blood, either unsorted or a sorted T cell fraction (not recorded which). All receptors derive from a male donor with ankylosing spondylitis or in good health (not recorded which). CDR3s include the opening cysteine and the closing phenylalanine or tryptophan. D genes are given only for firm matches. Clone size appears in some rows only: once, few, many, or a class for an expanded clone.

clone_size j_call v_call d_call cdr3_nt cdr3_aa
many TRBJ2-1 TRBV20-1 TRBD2 TGCAGTGCTTCGGGACTAGCGGACTACAATGAGCAGTTCTTC CSASGLADYNEQFF
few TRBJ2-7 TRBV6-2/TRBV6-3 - TGTGCCACCCTCGGAGGCCCCTCCTACGAGCAGTACTTC CATLGGPSYEQYF
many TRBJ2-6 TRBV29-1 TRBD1 TGCAGCGTGGCTAGGACAGGCGGATCTGGGGCCAACGTCCTGACTTTC CSVARTGGSGANVLTF
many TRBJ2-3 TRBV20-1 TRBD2 TGCAGTGCTCCGACTAGCGGGGGGGATACGCAGTATTTT CSAPTSGGDTQYF
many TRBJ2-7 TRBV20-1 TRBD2 TGCAGTGCAATCACTAGCGGGACCCTCTACGAGCAGTACTTC CSAITSGTLYEQYF
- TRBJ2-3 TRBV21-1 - TGTGCCAGCAGCAAACCCGGAAGGGGGAGGGCAGATACGCAGTATTTT CASSKPGRGRADTQYF
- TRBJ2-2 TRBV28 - TGTGCCAGCAGTCCCTATATCTCTGGCGGTAGTATCGGGGAGCTGTTTTTT CASSPYISGGSIGELFF
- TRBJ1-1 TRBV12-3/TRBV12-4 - TGTGTCAGCAGTTGGTCATGGCGGAACACTGAAGCTTTCTTT CVSSWSWRNTEAFF
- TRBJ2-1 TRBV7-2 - TGTGCCAGCAGCTTCGGGTCGATTTACAATGAGCAGTTCTTC CASSFGSIYNEQFF
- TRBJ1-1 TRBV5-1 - TGCGCCAGCAGCTTGGTCCACAACACTGAAGCTTTCTTT CASSLVHNTEAFF
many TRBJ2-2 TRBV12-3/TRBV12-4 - TGTGCCAGCAGACGGACTGCGAACACCGGGGAGCTGTTTTTT CASRRTANTGELFF
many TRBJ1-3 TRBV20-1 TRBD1 TGCAGTGCTAGAGATGCCCGGGACAGTTACTCTGGAAACACCATATATTTT CSARDARDSYSGNTIYF
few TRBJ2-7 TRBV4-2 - TGTGCCAGCAGCCAAGGGGAACTCTACGAGCAGTACTTC CASSQGELYEQYF
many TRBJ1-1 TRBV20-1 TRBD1 TGCAGTGCCTCAGGGGGCCCCGTCACTGAAGCTTTCTTT CSASGGPVTEAFF
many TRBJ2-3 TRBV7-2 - TGTGCCAGCAGCTTAGGCCCCCCAGATACGCAGTATTTT CASSLGPPDTQYF
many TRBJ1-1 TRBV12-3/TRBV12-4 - TGTGCCAGCAGTTACGGGACCGTCACTGAAGCTTTCTTT CASSYGTVTEAFF
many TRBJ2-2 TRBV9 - TGTGCCAGCACCGGAAGGGCGGGCGACACCGGGGAGCTGTTTTTT CASTGRAGDTGELFF
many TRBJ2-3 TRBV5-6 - TGTGCCAGCAGCGCTTGGGGCCAGGGTAGCACAGATACGCAGTATTTT CASSAWGQGSTDTQYF
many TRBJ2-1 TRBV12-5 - TGTGCTAGTGAAAAGTTCGCTCAGATCCATGAGCAGTTCTTC CASEKFAQIHEQFF
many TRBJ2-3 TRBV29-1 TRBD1 TGCAGCGGATCCCGGGACAGGGACACAGATACGCAGTATTTT CSGSRDRDTDTQYF
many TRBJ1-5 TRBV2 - TGTGCCAGCAGTTCGGTGCTTCGAGTTAGCAATCAGCCCCAGCATTTT CASSSVLRVSNQPQHF
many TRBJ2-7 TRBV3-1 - TGTGCCAGCAGCCAAGATTTGGCGGCGCCTTACGAGCAGTACTTC CASSQDLAAPYEQYF
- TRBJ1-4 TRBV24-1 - TGTGCAACTAATGAAAAACTGTTTTTT CATNEKLFF
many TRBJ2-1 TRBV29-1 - TGCAGCGTTGAAAAGACAGGAGGGAGCGGCTCCTACAATGAGCAGTTCTTC CSVEKTGGSGSYNEQFF